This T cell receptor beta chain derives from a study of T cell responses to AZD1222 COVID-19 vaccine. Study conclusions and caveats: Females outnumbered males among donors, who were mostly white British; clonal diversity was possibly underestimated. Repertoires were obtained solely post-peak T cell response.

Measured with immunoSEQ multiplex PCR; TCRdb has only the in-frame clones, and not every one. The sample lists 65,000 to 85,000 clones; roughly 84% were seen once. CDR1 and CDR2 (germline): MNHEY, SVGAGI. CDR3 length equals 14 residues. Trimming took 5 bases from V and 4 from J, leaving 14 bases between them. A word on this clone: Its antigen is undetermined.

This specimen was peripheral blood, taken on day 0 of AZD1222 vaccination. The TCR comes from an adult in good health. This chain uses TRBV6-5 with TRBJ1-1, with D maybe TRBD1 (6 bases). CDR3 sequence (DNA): TGTGCCAGCAGTCGCTGGACAGCAAGCACTGAAGCTTTCTTT. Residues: CASSRWTASTEAFF.